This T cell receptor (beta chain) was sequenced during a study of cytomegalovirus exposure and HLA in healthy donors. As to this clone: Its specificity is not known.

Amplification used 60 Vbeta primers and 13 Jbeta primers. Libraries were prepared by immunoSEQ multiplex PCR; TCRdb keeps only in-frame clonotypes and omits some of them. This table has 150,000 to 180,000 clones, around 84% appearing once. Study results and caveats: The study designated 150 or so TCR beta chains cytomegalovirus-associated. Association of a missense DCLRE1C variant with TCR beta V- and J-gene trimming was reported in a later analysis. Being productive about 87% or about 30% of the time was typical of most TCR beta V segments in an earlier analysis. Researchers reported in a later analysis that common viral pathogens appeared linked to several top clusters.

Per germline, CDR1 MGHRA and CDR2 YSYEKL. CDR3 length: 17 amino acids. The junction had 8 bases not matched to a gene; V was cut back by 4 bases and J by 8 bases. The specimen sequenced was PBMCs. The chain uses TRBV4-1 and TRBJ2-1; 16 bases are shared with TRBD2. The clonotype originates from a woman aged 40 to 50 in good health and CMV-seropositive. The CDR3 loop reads CASSLGTSGRAVDEQFF. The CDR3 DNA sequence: TGCGCCAGCAGCCTAGGGACTAGCGGGAGGGCCGTGGATGAGCAGTTCTTC.